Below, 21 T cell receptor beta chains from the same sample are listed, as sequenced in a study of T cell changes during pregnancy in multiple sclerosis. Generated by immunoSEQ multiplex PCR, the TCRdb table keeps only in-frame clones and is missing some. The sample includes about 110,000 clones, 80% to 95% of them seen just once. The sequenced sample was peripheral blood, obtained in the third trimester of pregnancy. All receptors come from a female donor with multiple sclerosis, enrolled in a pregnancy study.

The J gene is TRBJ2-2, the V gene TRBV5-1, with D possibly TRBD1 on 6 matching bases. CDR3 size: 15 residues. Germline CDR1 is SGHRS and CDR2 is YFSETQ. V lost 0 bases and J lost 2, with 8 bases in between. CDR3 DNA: TGCGCCAGCAGCTTGGCGACAGGTAACACCGGGGAGCTGTTTTTT. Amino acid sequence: CASSLATGNTGELFF.

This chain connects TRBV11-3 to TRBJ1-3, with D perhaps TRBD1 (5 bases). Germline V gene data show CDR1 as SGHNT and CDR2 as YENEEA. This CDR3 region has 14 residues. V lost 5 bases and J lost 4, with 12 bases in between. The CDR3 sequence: CASSRGQAGNTIYF. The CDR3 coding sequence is TGTGCCAGCAGCCGAGGACAAGCCGGAAACACCATATATTTT.

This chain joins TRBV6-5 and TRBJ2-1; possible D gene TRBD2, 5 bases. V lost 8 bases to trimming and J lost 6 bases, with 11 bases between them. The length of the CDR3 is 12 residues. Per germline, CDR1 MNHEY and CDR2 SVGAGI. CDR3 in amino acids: CASRGASNEQFF. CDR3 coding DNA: TGTGCCAGCCGGGGTGCTAGCAATGAGCAGTTCTTC.

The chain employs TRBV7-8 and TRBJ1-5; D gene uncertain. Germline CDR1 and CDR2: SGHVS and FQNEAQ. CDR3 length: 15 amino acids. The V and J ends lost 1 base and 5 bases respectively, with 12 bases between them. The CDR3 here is CASSLELGRDQPQHF. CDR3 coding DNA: TGTGCCAGCAGCTTAGAACTTGGCCGGGATCAGCCCCAGCATTTT.

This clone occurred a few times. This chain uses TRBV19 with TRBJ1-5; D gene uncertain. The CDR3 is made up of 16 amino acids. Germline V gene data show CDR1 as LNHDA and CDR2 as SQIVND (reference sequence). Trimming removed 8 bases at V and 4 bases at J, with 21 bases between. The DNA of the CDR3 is TGTGCCAGTTCTCCCATGGGCCTGGGGAGTAATCAGCCCCAGCATTTT. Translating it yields CASSPMGLGSNQPQHF.

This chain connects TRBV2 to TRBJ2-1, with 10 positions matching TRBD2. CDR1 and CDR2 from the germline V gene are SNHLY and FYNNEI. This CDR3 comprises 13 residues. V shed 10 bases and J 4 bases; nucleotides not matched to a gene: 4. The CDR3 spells CATRLAGYNEQFF. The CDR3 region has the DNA TGTGCCACCAGACTAGCGGGTTACAATGAGCAGTTCTTC.

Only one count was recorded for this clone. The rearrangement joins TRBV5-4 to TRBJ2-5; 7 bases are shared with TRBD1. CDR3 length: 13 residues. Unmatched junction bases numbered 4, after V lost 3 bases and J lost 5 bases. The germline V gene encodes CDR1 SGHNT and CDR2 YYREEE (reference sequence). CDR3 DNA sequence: TGTGCCAGCAGCTCCCAGGGGGACGAGACCCAGTACTTC. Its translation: CASSSQGDETQYF.

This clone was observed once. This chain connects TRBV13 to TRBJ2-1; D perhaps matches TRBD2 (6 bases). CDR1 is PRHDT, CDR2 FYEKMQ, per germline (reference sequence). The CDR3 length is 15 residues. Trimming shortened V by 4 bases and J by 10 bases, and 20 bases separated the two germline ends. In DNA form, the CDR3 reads TGTGCCAGCAGCTCTCCGGGACTCCCGGGGGAGGAGCAGTTCTTC. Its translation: CASSSPGLPGEEQFF.

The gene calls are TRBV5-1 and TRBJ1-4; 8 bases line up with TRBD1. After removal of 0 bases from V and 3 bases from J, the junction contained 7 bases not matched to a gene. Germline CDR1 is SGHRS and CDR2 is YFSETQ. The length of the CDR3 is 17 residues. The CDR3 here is CASSLGPQGAANEKLFF. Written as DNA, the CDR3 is TGCGCCAGCAGCTTGGGCCCGCAGGGGGCTGCTAATGAAAAACTGTTTTTT. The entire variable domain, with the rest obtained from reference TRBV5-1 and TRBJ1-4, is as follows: KAGVTQTPRYLIKTRGQQVTLSCSPISGHRSVSWYQQTPGQGLQFLFEYFSETQRNKGNFPGRFSGRQFSNSRSEMNVSTLELGDSALYLCASSLGPQGAANEKLFFGSGTQLSVL.

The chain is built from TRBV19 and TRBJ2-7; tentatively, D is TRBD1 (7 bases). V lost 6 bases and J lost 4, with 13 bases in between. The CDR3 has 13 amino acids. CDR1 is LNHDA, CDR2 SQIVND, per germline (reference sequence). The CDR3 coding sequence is TGTGCCAGTAGCCGCGGGACAGATTACGAGCAGTACTTC. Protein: CASSRGTDYEQYF.

The DNA of the CDR3 is TGTGCCAGCAGCTTAGCGGGACAGACCTACGAGCAGTACTTC. Amino acid sequence: CASSLAGQTYEQYF. V is TRBV7-8 and J is TRBJ2-7, with 7 bases lining up with TRBD1. CDR3 size: 14 residues. V shed 0 bases, J shed 2 bases, and the junction held 1 base outside the gene matches. Germline CDR1 is SGHVS and CDR2 is FQNEAQ.

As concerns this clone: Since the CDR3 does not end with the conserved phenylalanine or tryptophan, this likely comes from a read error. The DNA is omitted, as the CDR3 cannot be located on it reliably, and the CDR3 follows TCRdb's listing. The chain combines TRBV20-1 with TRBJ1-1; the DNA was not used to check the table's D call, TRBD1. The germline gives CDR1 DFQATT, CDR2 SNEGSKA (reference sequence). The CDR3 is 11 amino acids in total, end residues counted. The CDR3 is CSVLQGPSFEL.

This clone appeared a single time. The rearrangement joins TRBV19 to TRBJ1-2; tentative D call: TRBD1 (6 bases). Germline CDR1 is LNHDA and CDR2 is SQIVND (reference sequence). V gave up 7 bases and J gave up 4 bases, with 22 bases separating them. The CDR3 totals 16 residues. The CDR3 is CASTELGAGESYGYTF. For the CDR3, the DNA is TGTGCCAGTACTGAATTGGGGGCAGGAGAAAGCTATGGCTACACCTTC.

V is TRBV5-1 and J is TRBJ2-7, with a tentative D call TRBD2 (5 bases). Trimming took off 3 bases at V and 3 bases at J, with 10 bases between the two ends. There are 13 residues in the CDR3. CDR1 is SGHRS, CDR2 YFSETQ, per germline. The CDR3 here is CASSYGGNYEQYF. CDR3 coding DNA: TGCGCCAGCAGCTATGGAGGTAACTACGAGCAGTACTTC.

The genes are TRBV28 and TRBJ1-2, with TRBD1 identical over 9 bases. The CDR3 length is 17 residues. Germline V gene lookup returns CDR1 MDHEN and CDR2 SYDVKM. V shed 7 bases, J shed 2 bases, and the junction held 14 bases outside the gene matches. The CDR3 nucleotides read TGTGCCAGCATCTCTAGGGGCGGCGACAGGGGGAACTATGGCTACACCTTC. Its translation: CASISRGGDRGNYGYTF.

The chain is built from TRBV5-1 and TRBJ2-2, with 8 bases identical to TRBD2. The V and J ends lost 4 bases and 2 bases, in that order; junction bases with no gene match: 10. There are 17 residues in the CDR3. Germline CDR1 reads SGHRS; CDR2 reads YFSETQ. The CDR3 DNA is TGCGCCAGCAGCCTCGATGCTAGCGGGCAAAACACCGGGGAGCTGTTTTTT. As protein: CASSLDASGQNTGELFF.

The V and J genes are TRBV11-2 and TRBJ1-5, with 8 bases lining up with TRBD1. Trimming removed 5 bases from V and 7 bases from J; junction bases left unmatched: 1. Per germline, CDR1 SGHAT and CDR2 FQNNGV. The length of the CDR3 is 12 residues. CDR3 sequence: CASSQGAQPQHF. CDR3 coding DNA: TGTGCCAGCAGCCAGGGGGCCCAGCCCCAGCATTTT.

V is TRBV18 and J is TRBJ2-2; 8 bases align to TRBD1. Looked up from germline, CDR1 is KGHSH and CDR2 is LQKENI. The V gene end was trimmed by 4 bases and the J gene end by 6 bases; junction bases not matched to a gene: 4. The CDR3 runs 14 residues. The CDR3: CASSLDRASGELFF. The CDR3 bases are TGTGCCAGCTCACTGGACAGGGCGTCCGGGGAGCTGTTTTTT.

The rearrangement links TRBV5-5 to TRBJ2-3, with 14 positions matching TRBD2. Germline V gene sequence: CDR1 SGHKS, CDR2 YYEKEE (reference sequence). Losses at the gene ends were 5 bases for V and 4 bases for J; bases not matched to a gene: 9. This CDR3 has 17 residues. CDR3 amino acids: CASSRVGLAGAPDTQYF. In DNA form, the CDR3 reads TGTGCCAGCAGTCGGGTGGGACTAGCGGGGGCGCCAGATACGCAGTATTTT.

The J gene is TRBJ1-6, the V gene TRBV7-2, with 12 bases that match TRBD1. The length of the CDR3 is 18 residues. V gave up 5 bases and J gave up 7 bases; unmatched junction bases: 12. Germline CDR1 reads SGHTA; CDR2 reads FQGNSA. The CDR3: CASSPLRDRGRGNSPLHF. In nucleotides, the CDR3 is TGTGCCAGCAGCCCACTTAGGGACAGGGGGCGGGGGAATTCACCCCTCCACTTT. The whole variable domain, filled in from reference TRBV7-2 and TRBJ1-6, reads GAGVSQSPSNKVTEKGKDVELRCDPISGHTALYWYRQSLGQGLEFLIYFQGNSAPDKSGLPSDRFSAERTGGSVSTLTIQRTQQEDSAVYLCASSPLRDRGRGNSPLHFGNGTRLTVT.

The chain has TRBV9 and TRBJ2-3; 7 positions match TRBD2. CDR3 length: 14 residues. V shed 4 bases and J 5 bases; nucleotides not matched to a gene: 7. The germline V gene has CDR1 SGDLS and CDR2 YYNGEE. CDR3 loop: CASSSGLSGDTQYF. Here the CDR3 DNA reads TGTGCCAGCAGCTCGGGACTATCCGGAGATACGCAGTATTTT.